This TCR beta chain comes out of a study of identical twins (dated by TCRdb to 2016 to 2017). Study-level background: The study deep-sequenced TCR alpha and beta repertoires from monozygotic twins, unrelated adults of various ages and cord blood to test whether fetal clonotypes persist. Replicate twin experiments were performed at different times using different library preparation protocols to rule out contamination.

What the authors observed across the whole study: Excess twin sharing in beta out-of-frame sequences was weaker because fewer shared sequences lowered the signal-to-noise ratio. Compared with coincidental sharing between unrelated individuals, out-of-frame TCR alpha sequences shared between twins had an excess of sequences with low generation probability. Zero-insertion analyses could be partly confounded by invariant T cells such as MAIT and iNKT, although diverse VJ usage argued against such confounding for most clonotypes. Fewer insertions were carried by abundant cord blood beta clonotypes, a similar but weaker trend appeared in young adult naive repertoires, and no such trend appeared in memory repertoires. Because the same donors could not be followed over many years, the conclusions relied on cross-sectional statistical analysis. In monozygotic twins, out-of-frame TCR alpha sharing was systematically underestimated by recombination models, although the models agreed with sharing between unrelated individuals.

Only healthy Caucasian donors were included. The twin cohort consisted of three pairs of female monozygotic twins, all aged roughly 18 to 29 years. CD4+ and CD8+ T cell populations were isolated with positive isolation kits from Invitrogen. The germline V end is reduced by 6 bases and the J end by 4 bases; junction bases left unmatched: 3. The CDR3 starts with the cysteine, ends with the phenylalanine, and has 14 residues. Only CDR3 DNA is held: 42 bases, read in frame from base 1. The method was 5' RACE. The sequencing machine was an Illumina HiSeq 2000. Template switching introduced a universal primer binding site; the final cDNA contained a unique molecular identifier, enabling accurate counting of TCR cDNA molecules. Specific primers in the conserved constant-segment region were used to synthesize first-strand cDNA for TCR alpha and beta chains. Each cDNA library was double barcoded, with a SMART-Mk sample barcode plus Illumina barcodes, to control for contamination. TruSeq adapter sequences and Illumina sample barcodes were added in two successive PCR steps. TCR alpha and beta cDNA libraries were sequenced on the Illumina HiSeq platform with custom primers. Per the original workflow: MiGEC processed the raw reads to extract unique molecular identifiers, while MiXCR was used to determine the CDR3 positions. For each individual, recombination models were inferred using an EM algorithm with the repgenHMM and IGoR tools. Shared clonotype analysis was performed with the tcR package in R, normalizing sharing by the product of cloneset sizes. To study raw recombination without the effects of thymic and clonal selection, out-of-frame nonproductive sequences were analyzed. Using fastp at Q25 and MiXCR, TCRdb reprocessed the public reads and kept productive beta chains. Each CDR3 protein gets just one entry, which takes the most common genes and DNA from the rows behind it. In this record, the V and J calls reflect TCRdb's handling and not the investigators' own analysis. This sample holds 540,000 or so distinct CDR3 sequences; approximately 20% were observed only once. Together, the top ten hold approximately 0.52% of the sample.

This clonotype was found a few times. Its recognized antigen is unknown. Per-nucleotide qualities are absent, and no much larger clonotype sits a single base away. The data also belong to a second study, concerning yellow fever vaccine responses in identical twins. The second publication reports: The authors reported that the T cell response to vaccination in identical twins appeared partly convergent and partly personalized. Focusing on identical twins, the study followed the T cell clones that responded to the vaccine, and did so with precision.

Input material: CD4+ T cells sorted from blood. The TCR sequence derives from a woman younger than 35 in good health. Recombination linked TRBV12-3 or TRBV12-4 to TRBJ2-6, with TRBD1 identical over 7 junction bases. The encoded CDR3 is CASRRGLGANVLTF. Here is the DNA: TGTGCCAGCAGGAGGGGGCTCGGGGCCAACGTCCTGACTTTC.